This T cell receptor (beta chain) comes out of a study of blood T cell repertoires in COVID-19. Study-level information: PBMCs, B-cell-depleted T cells, or T cells provided the cDNA or gDNA that made up the material.

Method: immunoSEQ multiplex PCR; TCRdb's copy keeps in-frame clones and lacks some. The sample includes about 220,000 clones, about 90% of them seen just once. The CDR3 contains 13 residues. The V end was cut by 10 bases, the J end by 0 bases, with 12 bases between. Germline loops: CDR1 MNHEY, CDR2 SMNVEV (reference sequence). The receptor was derived from a man aged 40-50 years with active or convalescent COVID-19. The chain carries TRBV27 and TRBJ1-1; D not certain. Sample: peripheral blood. CDR3 protein: CATQTLMNTEAFF. The DNA for the CDR3 is TGTGCCACCCAGACATTGATGAACACTGAAGCTTTCTTT.